The rows below give T cell receptor beta chains drawn from one sample of a study of blood T cell repertoires in COVID-19. Clones were sequenced by immunoSEQ multiplex PCR, and TCRdb holds only the in-frame ones, with some missing. The sample comprises approximately 40,000 clones, around 90% of which are singletons, and 7% to 9% rests with the top ten. What was sequenced was peripheral blood. These receptors originate from a woman aged 70 to 79 with acute or convalescent COVID-19. CDR3s include the opening cysteine and the closing phenylalanine or tryptophan. D genes are given only for firm matches. Clone size is given for some rows only: seen once, a few or many times, or a class if the clone is expanded.

- TRBD1 TRBJ1-2 TRBV12-3/TRBV12-4 TGTGCCAGCAGTCCCCGGGACAGCTATGGCTACACCTTC CASSPRDSYGYTF
once TRBD2 TRBJ2-3 TRBV12-5 TGTGCTAGTGGCACAATAGCGGGAGGGATGCCAGATACGCAGTATTTT CASGTIAGGMPDTQYF
once - TRBJ2-1 TRBV24-1 TGTGCCACCAGTAACGGGGGTATCAATGAGCAGTTCTTC CATSNGGINEQFF
medium-sized - TRBJ1-2 TRBV4-3 TGCGCCAGCAGCCTTAACCCAGGGGCCGATGGCTACACCTTC CASSLNPGADGYTF
once - TRBJ1-1 TRBV11-3 TGTGCCAGCAGCCCGACTGAAGGGGGCACTGAAGCTTTCTTT CASSPTEGGTEAFF
- TRBD2 TRBJ2-5 TRBV24-1 TGTGCCACCAGTGACGGACTAGCGGAAGAGACCCAGTACTTC CATSDGLAEETQYF
- - TRBJ2-2 TRBV12-3/TRBV12-4 TGTGCCAGCAGAGGGGGGAACACCGGGGAGCTGTTTTTT CASRGGNTGELFF
- - TRBJ2-1 TRBV7-6 TGTGCCAGCAGCTTACGGGCGGGGGCATACAATGAGCAGTTCTTC CASSLRAGAYNEQFF
- - TRBJ2-5 TRBV4-2 TGTGCCAGCAGCCCTCCTACCCGGGAGACCCAGTACTTC CASSPPTRETQYF
- - TRBJ1-4 TRBV6-2/TRBV6-3 TGTGCCAGCAGTTACTCGAATGCGGGGGGAGAAAAACTGTTTTTT CASSYSNAGGEKLFF
few TRBD1 TRBJ1-1 TRBV7-8 TGTGCCAGCAGCTTACAGGGGGTGGACACTGAAGCTTTCTTT CASSLQGVDTEAFF
- - TRBJ1-4 TRBV7-9 TGTGCCAGCAGCAGGGGTCGGGGTAATGAAAAACTGTTTTTT CASSRGRGNEKLFF
- - TRBJ2-1 TRBV7-3 TGTGCCAGCAGCTTAATTCATAACCACCGAGGAGGACACAATGAGCAGTTCTTC CASSLIHNHRGGHNEQFF
- - TRBJ2-5 TRBV7-9 TGTGCCAGCAGCTTAGAAGGGGGTGGGACCCAGTACTTC CASSLEGGGTQYF
- TRBD1 TRBJ2-3 TRBV6-2/TRBV6-3 TGTGCCAGCAGTTACTCCCCGGACAGGTTCACAGATACGCAGTATTTT CASSYSPDRFTDTQYF
- - TRBJ1-2 TRBV6-5 TGTGCCAGTAATCTGGACAGTAACTATGGCTACACCTTC CASNLDSNYGYTF
- - TRBJ2-5 TRBV6-5 TGTGCCAGCAGTTACTCGAATAGCGGACAAGAGACCCAGTACTTC CASSYSNSGQETQYF
- TRBD1 TRBJ1-5 TRBV6-6 TGTGCCAGCAGCCCCGGACAGGGAGCGGCTCAGCCCCAGCATTTT CASSPGQGAAQPQHF
- TRBD1 TRBJ2-5 TRBV24-1 TGTGCCACCAGTGATGCCGGGACAGGTGATCTTTTCCAGTACTTC CATSDAGTGDLFQYF
- TRBD1 TRBJ1-2 TRBV4-3 TGCGCCAGCAGCCAAGATGAGGGGACAGGGCCCTATGGCTACACCTTC CASSQDEGTGPYGYTF
- - TRBJ2-4 TRBV2 TGTGCCAGCAGTCGACAGGTTCTAGCCAAAAACATTCAGTACTTC CASSRQVLAKNIQYF
- - TRBJ2-1 TRBV10-1 TGCGCCAGCAGGGACAGCCTAGCCAATGAGCAGTTCTTC CASRDSLANEQFF
- TRBD2 TRBJ2-2 TRBV28 TGTGCCAGCAGCCCCTTAGGCGCGCGGGAGGGCCCTGGGGAGCTGTTTTTT CASSPLGAREGPGELFF
- TRBD1 TRBJ1-2 TRBV30 TGTGCCTGGGAGACAGGGAAAGAGGACTATGGCTACACCTTC CAWETGKEDYGYTF
- TRBD1 TRBJ2-2 TRBV6-5 TGTGCCAGCAGAAATCAACAGGGGGCTGCCGGGGAGCTGTTTTTT CASRNQQGAAGELFF
- - TRBJ2-3 TRBV6-5 TGTGCCAGCAGTTCAATCTACAGTAGCACAGATACGCAGTATTTT CASSSIYSSTDTQYF
few - TRBJ1-6 TRBV6-2/TRBV6-3 TGTGCCAGCAGTTCGGAGAATTTTAATTCACCCCTCCACTTT CASSSENFNSPLHF
- - TRBJ1-1 TRBV6-5 TGTGCCAGCAGAAGTAGTGTCAAATTGCTGTACGAATTT CASRSSVKLLYEF